The clone carrying this T cell receptor beta chain has at least ten counts. What it binds is unknown. This sample was taken from a study of T-cell memory formation after mild COVID-19. Notes on the study in general: Within pre-infection memory, some responding clones were found, suggesting cross-reactive memory joined. For contracting clones, CD4+ ones sat mainly in CM and EM, CD8+ in EMRA.

One entry per CDR3 protein results from TCRdb running MiXCR on the 5' RACE reads. The sample records 300,000 to 350,000 distinct CDR3 sequences, roughly 15% being singletons. Germline V gene data show CDR1 as SEHNR and CDR2 as FQNEAQ (reference sequence). V lost 3 bases, J lost 3 bases, and 8 bases stayed unmatched. The length of the CDR3 is 17 residues. The receptor comes from a man in his late teens or twenties who had mild COVID-19 (a few samples of this study predate the infection). Cell type and time point are not known. This rearrangement joins TRBV7-9 to TRBJ1-4; 9 bases agree with TRBD1. The material sequenced was PBMCs or a T cell subset sorted from them (not recorded which). Written as DNA, the CDR3 is TGTGCCAGCAGCTTCGGACAGGGGCGAGGGTCTAATGAAAAACTGTTTTTT. Amino acids: CASSFGQGRGSNEKLFF.